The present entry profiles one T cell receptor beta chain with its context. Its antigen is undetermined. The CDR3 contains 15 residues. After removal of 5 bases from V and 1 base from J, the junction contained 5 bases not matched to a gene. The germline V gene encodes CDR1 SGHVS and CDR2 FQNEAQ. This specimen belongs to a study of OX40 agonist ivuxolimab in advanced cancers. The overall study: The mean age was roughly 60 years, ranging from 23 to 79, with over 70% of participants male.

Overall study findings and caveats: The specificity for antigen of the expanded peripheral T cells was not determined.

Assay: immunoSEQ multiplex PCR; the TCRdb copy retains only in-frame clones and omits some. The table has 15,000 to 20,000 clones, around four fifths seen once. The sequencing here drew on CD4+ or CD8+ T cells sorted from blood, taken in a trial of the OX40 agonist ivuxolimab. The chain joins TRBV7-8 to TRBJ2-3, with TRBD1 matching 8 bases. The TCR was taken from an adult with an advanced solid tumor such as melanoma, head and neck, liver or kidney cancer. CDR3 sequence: CASSEATGGTDTQYF. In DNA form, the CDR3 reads TGTGCCAGCAGCGAGGCGACAGGGGGCACAGATACGCAGTATTTT.